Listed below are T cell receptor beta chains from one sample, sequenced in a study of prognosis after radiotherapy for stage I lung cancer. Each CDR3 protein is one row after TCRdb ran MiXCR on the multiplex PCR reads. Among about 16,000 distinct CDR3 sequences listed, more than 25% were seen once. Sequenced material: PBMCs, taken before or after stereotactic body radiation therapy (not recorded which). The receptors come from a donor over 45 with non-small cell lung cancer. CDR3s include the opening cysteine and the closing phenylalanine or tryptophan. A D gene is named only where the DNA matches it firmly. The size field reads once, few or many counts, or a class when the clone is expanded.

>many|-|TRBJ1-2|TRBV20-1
TGCAGTGCAACTCCCCACGCCGGAATGGTTCGGGGCTACACCTTC
CSATPHAGMVRGYTF
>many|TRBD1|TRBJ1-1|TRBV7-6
TGTGCCAGCAGCATAAACTCTGGACAGGGGGTGATCACTGAAGCTTTCTTT
CASSINSGQGVITEAFF
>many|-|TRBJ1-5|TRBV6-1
TGTGCCAGCAACTCCGGGACGAGCCAGCCCCAGCATTTT
CASNSGTSQPQHF
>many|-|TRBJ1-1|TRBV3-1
TGTGCCAGCAGCCATCGTCAGGGCTCTGAAGCTTTCTTT
CASSHRQGSEAFF
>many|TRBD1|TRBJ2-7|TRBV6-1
TGTGCCAGCAGTAAGGACAGGGATGCCTACGAGCAGTACTTC
CASSKDRDAYEQYF
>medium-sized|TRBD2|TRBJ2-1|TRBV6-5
TGTGCCAGCAGTTACTTTGGGGGGGAGGGTGAGCAGTTCTTC
CASSYFGGEGEQFF
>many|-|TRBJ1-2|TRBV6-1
TGTGCCAGCAGTGAACCGGGGAACTATGGCTACACCTTC
CASSEPGNYGYTF
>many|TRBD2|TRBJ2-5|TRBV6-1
TGTGCCAGCACAAAACCGACTAGCGGGTCGGAGACCCAGTACTTC
CASTKPTSGSETQYF
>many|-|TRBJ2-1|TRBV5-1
TGCGCCAGCAGCCGTAGCTCCTACAATGAGCAGTTCTTC
CASSRSSYNEQFF
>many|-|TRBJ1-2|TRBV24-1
TGTGCCACCAGTGATTCCGGGACATCTTGGGGCTACACCTTC
CATSDSGTSWGYTF
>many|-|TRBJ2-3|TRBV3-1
TGTGCCAGCAGCCAAGCCCGAGCCGCAGATACGCAGTATTTT
CASSQARAADTQYF